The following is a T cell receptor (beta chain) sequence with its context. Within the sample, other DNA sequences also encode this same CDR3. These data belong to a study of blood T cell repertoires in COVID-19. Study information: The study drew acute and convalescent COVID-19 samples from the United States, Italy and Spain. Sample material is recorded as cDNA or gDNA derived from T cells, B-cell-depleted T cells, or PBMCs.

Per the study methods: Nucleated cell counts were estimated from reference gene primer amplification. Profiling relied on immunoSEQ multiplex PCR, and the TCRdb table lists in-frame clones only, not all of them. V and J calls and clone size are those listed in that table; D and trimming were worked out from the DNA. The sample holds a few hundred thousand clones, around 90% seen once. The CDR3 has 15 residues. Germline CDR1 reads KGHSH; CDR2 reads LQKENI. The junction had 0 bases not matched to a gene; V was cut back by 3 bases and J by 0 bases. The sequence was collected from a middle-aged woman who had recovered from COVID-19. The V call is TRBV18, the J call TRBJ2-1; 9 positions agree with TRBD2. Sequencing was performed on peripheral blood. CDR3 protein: CASSPSGSSYNEQFF. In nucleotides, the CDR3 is TGTGCCAGCTCACCTAGCGGGAGCTCCTACAATGAGCAGTTCTTC.